This T cell receptor beta chain was identified in a study of CXCR3-negative and CXCR3-positive naive CD8 T cells. This CDR3 has 15 amino acids. Germline lookup yields CDR1 SQVTM and CDR2 ANQGSEA. The study made its TRB cDNA libraries by 5' RACE, adding UMI labels. Following a re-call of the 5' RACE reads, TCRdb has one entry per CDR3 protein and lacks DNA. This sample's table reports around 90,000 distinct CDR3 sequences. V gene TRBV29-1 combines with J gene TRBJ2-3; TCRdb returns TRBD1, unconfirmable since there is no DNA. The clonotype comes from a human donor in good health. Some clones in this sample may be carry-over from other donors' samples. The sequenced sample was naive CXCR3- CD8+ T cells from blood. Specified subset: CD45RO-CCR7+CD27+CD95- naive CD8+ T cells lacking CXCR3 (TNR3-). The CDR3 reads CSVEDRGRGRDTQYF.